This T cell receptor (beta chain) was obtained from a study of CD8+CD57+ T cells in acquired aplastic anemia. V dropped 3 bases and J dropped 4; count of bases not matched to a gene: 7. This CDR3 is 14 amino acids long. Germline CDR1 reads DFQATT; CDR2 reads SNEGSKA (reference sequence). Genomic DNA constituted the template upon which TCR beta VDJ and CDR3 profiling was performed. From the reads, TCRdb called clonotypes with MiXCR, one entry per CDR3 protein. The data contain some 150,000 distinct CDR3 sequences, 60% to 80% of them seen just once; the ten biggest clones take up around 45%. Patients chosen for sequencing had CD8+CD57+ cells that had expanded, as shown by flow cytometry.

The sample consisted of sorted CD4+, CD8+, or CD8+CD57+ T cells (not recorded which) from PBMCs. This TCR was sampled from a human donor with aplastic anemia. V and J are TRBV20-1 and TRBJ2-5; 8 positions match TRBD2. In nucleotides, the CDR3 is TGCAGTGCTAGTTTCGGGGGGGCGGGAGAGACCCAGTACTTC. It translates to CSASFGGAGETQYF.